These T cell receptor beta chains were read from a single sample in a study of breast tumors, draining lymph nodes, adjacent tissues. TCRdb used MiXCR to reprocess the multiplex PCR reads, holding one entry per CDR3 protein. The sample lists 200,000 to 250,000 distinct CDR3 sequences; 32% were seen once. The sample comprised axillary lymph node tissue. These receptors all come from a female donor with breast cancer. Some clones in this sample may be carry-over from other donors' samples. The CDR3 runs from the conserved cysteine through the conserved F or W. The order of the fields is clone size, J gene, D gene, V gene, CDR3 DNA, CDR3 protein. D genes are given only for firm matches. Only some rows state a clone size, as once, few, many or a class for expanded clones.

NA | TRBJ2-1 | NA | TRBV9 | TGTGCCAGCAGCCAAGCCCCCCCCGCGCGGGTCTCCTCCAATGAGCAGTTCTTC | CASSQAPPARVSSNEQFF
many | TRBJ2-5 | TRBD2 | TRBV15 | TGTGCCACCAGCAGAGCCATGGCGGGAGCGGTAGAGACCCAGTACTTC | CATSRAMAGAVETQYF
once | TRBJ2-1 | TRBD2 | TRBV7-3 | TGTGCCAGCAGCCTCTCTAGCGGGAGTCCGGATGAGCAGTTCTTC | CASSLSSGSPDEQFF
many | TRBJ1-2 | TRBD1 | TRBV5-8 | TGTGCCAGCAGCGTGGGGGACAGGGGGCTGGGTGGCTACACCTTC | CASSVGDRGLGGYTF
many | TRBJ1-2 | NA | TRBV6-6 | TGTGCCAGCAGTTTAGGGGGGCGCGGTGGCTACACCTTC | CASSLGGRGGYTF
many | TRBJ1-2 | NA | TRBV7-9 | TGTGCCAGCAGCTTAGAACAGCCGTATGGCTACACCTTC | CASSLEQPYGYTF
many | TRBJ2-7 | TRBD1 | TRBV7-2 | TGTGCCAGCAGCCACCCACGCCGGGACAGGGCGTCCTACGAGCAGTACTTC | CASSHPRRDRASYEQYF
many | TRBJ2-7 | NA | TRBV6-2/TRBV6-3 | TGTGCCAGCAGTTACACCCCGGACAGTCACGAGCAGTACTTC | CASSYTPDSHEQYF
NA | TRBJ1-1 | TRBD1 | TRBV9 | TGTGCCAGCAGCCGGGGACAGCTTGACACTGAAGCTTTCTTT | CASSRGQLDTEAFF
few | TRBJ1-1 | NA | TRBV19 | TGTGCCAGTAGTATAGCCCACCGCAGGGGCACTGAAGCTTTCTTT | CASSIAHRRGTEAFF
NA | TRBJ1-1 | NA | TRBV6-5 | TGTGCCAGCAGTGGGCCACGTGAAGCTTTCTTT | CASSGPREAFF
NA | TRBJ1-1 | NA | TRBV11-2 | TGTGCCAGCAGCTTGTCCCAGGGACCACTCGCTGAAGCTTTCTTT | CASSLSQGPLAEAFF
NA | TRBJ2-7 | NA | TRBV29-1 | TGCAGCTTCTACGCTGGGGTGGCCTACGAGCAGTACTTC | CSFYAGVAYEQYF
many | TRBJ2-5 | NA | TRBV9 | TGTGCCAGCAGCCTGACGGGGGCCTCCCTTGGTTACCAGTACTTC | CASSLTGASLGYQYF
many | TRBJ2-2 | TRBD2 | TRBV9 | TGTGCCAGCAGCCCACGACTAGCGGGTGGGATCGGGGAGCTGTTTTTT | CASSPRLAGGIGELFF
many | TRBJ1-2 | NA | TRBV7-9 | TGTGCCAGCAGCTTAGTGGCGGCAACATCCTATGGCTACACCTTC | CASSLVAATSYGYTF
many | TRBJ2-3 | NA | TRBV2 | TGTGCCAGCAGTGAGTCAGATACGCAGTATTTT | CASSESDTQYF
once | TRBJ2-1 | TRBD2 | TRBV29-1 | TGCAGCGTTGAAGATTTGGGGAACGAGCGGGAGTACAACAATGAGCAGTTCTTC | CSVEDLGNEREYNNEQFF
NA | TRBJ2-7 | NA | TRBV2 | TGTGCCTACGCACCAGACCTCTCCTACGAGCAGTACTTC | CAYAPDLSYEQYF
many | TRBJ1-4 | NA | TRBV9 | TGTGCCAGCAGCGTAGGTATCACCGAGGGTAATGAAAAACTGTTTTTT | CASSVGITEGNEKLFF
NA | TRBJ1-2 | TRBD1 | TRBV7-2 | TGTGCCAGCAGTTTAGACAGGGGGACCTTGGTCTATGGCTACACCTTC | CASSLDRGTLVYGYTF
many | TRBJ2-1 | TRBD1 | TRBV7-2 | TGTGCCAGCAGCCCCCGACAGGGGCCGGGAAACAATGAGCAGTTCTTC | CASSPRQGPGNNEQFF
many | TRBJ1-5 | TRBD1 | TRBV12-3/TRBV12-4 | TGTGCCAGCAGTACGGACAGGACTGGGCCCCAGCATTTT | CASSTDRTGPQHF
once | TRBJ2-1 | TRBD2 | TRBV15 | TGTGCCACCAGCAGAGATAGCGGGATCTACAATGAGCAGTTCTTC | CATSRDSGIYNEQFF
many | TRBJ2-5 | NA | TRBV6-6 | TGTGCCAGCAGTCCAGGGCGGCAAGAGACCCAGTACTTC | CASSPGRQETQYF
NA | TRBJ2-3 | NA | TRBV11-2 | TGTGCCAGCAGCCAGAAGCAGGAGGGCCGCACAGATACGCAGTATTTT | CASSQKQEGRTDTQYF
NA | TRBJ2-3 | TRBD2 | TRBV19 | TGTGCCAGTAGTACTCTAGCGGCTTACAATGAGCAGTATTTT | CASSTLAAYNEQYF
NA | TRBJ2-4 | TRBD2 | TRBV20-1 | TGCAGTGCTAGAGATGAGCTAGCGGTAATCAAAAACATTCAGTACTTC | CSARDELAVIKNIQYF